Listed below are T cell receptor beta chains from one sample, sequenced in a study of T cells after yellow fever vaccination. TCRdb reanalysed the 5' RACE reads using MiXCR and keeps one entry per CDR3 protein. The top ten clones hold over 15% of a sample with 350,000 to 450,000 distinct CDR3 sequences, around 20% of them seen once. Sequenced here: PBMCs, sampled before the yellow fever booster vaccination. These receptors all stem from a man between 18 and 29 years old who received the YFV17D yellow fever vaccine. Both conserved end residues are part of each CDR3. A D gene is named only where the DNA matches it firmly. The listing skips clone size in some rows; elsewhere it reads once, few, many or a size class.

clone_size,j_call,v_call,d_call,cdr3_aa,cdr3_nt
NA,TRBJ1-3,TRBV10-3,TRBD1,CAIRTGAGNTIYF,TGTGCCATCAGGACAGGGGCTGGAAACACCATATATTTT
NA,TRBJ2-3,TRBV7-2,NA,CASSSKRTRTDTQYF,TGTGCCAGCAGCTCGAAGCGGACTCGCACAGATACGCAGTATTTT
few,TRBJ2-7,TRBV25-1,TRBD1,CASSGAGTGTYEQYF,TGTGCCAGCAGTGGGGCCGGGACAGGGACATACGAGCAGTACTTC
NA,TRBJ1-2,TRBV7-8,NA,CASRSQDYGYTF,TGTGCCAGCAGATCCCAGGACTATGGCTACACCTTC
few,TRBJ2-2,TRBV9,NA,CASSPPWGAGELFF,TGTGCCAGCAGCCCACCCTGGGGGGCCGGGGAGCTGTTTTTT
many,TRBJ1-5,TRBV7-2,NA,CASSLAPGGVQPQHF,TGTGCCAGCAGCTTAGCGCCGGGGGGCGTTCAGCCCCAGCATTTT
few,TRBJ2-1,TRBV7-2,NA,CASSLEFPYPRRAISSYNEQFF,TGTGCCAGCAGCTTAGAGTTCCCGTATCCCCGGAGGGCCATAAGCTCCTACAATGAGCAGTTCTTC
NA,TRBJ1-1,TRBV7-9,NA,CASRGELLEAFF,TGTGCCAGCCGGGGGGAATTATTAGAAGCTTTCTTT
NA,TRBJ1-2,TRBV5-1,NA,CASSFKEGYGYTF,TGCGCCAGCAGTTTCAAGGAAGGGTATGGCTACACCTTC
NA,TRBJ2-3,TRBV9,NA,CASSVAGGTLRGNTDTQYF,TGTGCCAGCAGCGTAGCTGGGGGGACCTTAAGGGGCAACACAGATACGCAGTATTTT
once,TRBJ1-4,TRBV30,NA,CAWSVVATNEKLFF,TGTGCCTGGAGTGTAGTTGCAACTAATGAAAAACTGTTTTTT
many,TRBJ2-3,TRBV7-2,TRBD2,CASSFRLAGDRTDTQYF,TGTGCCAGCAGCTTCCGCCTAGCGGGGGACCGCACAGATACGCAGTATTTT
few,TRBJ1-2,TRBV28,TRBD1,CASIDFGTVFYGYTF,TGTGCCAGCATCGACTTCGGGACAGTTTTCTATGGCTACACCTTC
NA,TRBJ2-2,TRBV5-1,NA,CASSLSLANAGELFF,TGCGCCAGCAGCCTATCATTGGCCAACGCCGGGGAGCTGTTTTTT
few,TRBJ1-3,TRBV4-2,NA,CASSQGIDESGNTIYF,TGTGCCAGCAGCCAAGGAATCGACGAGAGTGGAAACACCATATATTTT
few,TRBJ2-1,TRBV7-9,NA,CASSARGSGHNEQFF,TGTGCCAGCAGCGCCCGAGGGAGCGGACACAATGAGCAGTTCTTC
many,TRBJ2-3,TRBV7-2,NA,CASSPEGRTDTQYF,TGTGCCAGCAGCCCCGAGGGCCGCACAGATACGCAGTATTTT
NA,TRBJ2-5,TRBV4-2,NA,CASSQDGRPETQYF,TGTGCCAGCAGCCAAGATGGGCGTCCTGAGACCCAGTACTTC
many,TRBJ1-1,TRBV20-1,TRBD1,CSAKTGGGGTEAFF,TGCAGTGCGAAGACAGGGGGCGGCGGCACTGAAGCTTTCTTT
NA,TRBJ1-5,TRBV11-2,NA,CASSLEGYNQPQHF,TGTGCCAGCAGCTTAGAGGGGTACAATCAGCCCCAGCATTTT
few,TRBJ2-1,TRBV5-1,NA,CASSLVGPAYNEQFF,TGCGCCAGCAGCTTGGTGGGGCCTGCCTACAATGAGCAGTTCTTC
NA,TRBJ1-2,TRBV3-1,TRBD1,CASSQGRDRGYGYTF,TGTGCCAGCAGCCAAGGCCGGGACAGGGGCTATGGCTACACCTTC
NA,TRBJ2-3,TRBV24-1,NA,CATSAAGLRTDTQYF,TGTGCCACCAGTGCGGCGGGGCTTCGTACAGATACGCAGTATTTT
many,TRBJ2-3,TRBV4-3,NA,CASSQGGSITDTQYF,TGCGCCAGCAGCCAAGGGGGATCGATCACAGATACGCAGTATTTT
NA,TRBJ1-2,TRBV7-9,NA,CASSLTAGENYGYTF,TGTGCCAGCAGCTTGACGGCAGGGGAAAACTATGGCTACACCTTC
NA,TRBJ2-2,TRBV18,NA,CASSPPPRVVNTGELFF,TGTGCCAGCTCACCTCCCCCGAGGGTGGTCAACACCGGGGAGCTGTTTTTT
few,TRBJ2-3,TRBV11-2,NA,CASSPNGASVADTQYF,TGTGCCAGCAGCCCCAACGGGGCGTCTGTGGCAGATACGCAGTATTTT
NA,TRBJ1-5,TRBV7-2,TRBD1,CASSLGTASNQPQHF,TGTGCCAGCAGCTTGGGGACAGCTAGCAATCAGCCCCAGCATTTT
NA,TRBJ1-6,TRBV4-2,NA,CASSQDDLPPLHF,TGTGCCAGCAGCCAAGATGACCTCCCACCCCTCCACTTT
NA,TRBJ2-1,TRBV4-3,NA,CASSQDHRASASSYNEQFF,TGCGCCAGCAGCCAAGATCATCGGGCTAGCGCCAGCTCCTACAATGAGCAGTTCTTC
NA,TRBJ2-3,TRBV28,TRBD1,CASSFLGGRFTDTQYF,TGTGCCAGCAGTTTTTTAGGGGGCCGGTTCACAGATACGCAGTATTTT
few,TRBJ1-2,TRBV4-1,TRBD1,CASSQDRTGGYTF,TGCGCCAGCAGCCAAGATAGGACAGGGGGCTACACCTTC
NA,TRBJ2-1,TRBV25-1,TRBD2,CASLRSGGLGEQFF,TGTGCCAGCCTGAGGAGCGGGGGTTTAGGTGAGCAGTTCTTC
NA,TRBJ1-2,TRBV6-2/TRBV6-3,NA,CASSWGRRYGYTF,TGTGCCAGCAGTTGGGGACGGCGCTATGGCTACACCTTC
NA,TRBJ2-2,TRBV12-3/TRBV12-4,TRBD2,CASSLLLAGGPYTGELFF,TGTGCCAGCAGTCTCCTATTAGCGGGGGGCCCGTACACCGGGGAGCTGTTTTTT
NA,TRBJ2-3,TRBV20-1,TRBD2,CSAPPGLAGAPGTDTQYF,TGCAGTGCTCCCCCGGGACTAGCGGGGGCCCCCGGCACAGATACGCAGTATTTT
NA,TRBJ1-4,TRBV7-2,TRBD1,CASSPRDRGQEKLFF,TGTGCCAGCAGCCCGAGGGACAGGGGGCAGGAAAAACTGTTTTTT
NA,TRBJ2-3,TRBV12-3/TRBV12-4,NA,CASSNPGLLVRGTQYF,TGTGCCAGCAGCAACCCGGGACTCTTGGTACGCGGTACGCAGTATTTT
few,TRBJ1-5,TRBV12-3/TRBV12-4,NA,CASTGGFNQPQHF,TGTGCCAGCACCGGTGGTTTCAATCAGCCCCAGCATTTT
few,TRBJ2-5,TRBV4-1,NA,CASSQALPSQETQYF,TGCGCCAGCAGCCAAGCGCTCCCTTCCCAAGAGACCCAGTACTTC
few,TRBJ2-2,TRBV6-5,NA,CASSYQLTSTGELFF,TGTGCCAGCAGTTACCAACTGACCTCGACCGGGGAGCTGTTTTTT
NA,TRBJ2-7,TRBV7-6,TRBD2,CASSLKGLAGGLVGEQYF,TGTGCCAGCAGCTTAAAGGGACTAGCGGGGGGCCTGGTGGGAGAGCAGTACTTC
NA,TRBJ2-7,TRBV4-1,NA,CASSQESAMVRASYEQYF,TGCGCCAGCAGCCAAGAATCTGCGATGGTCAGGGCCTCCTACGAGCAGTACTTC
NA,TRBJ2-2,TRBV20-1,TRBD2,CSALGTTDTGELFF,TGCAGTGCTCTAGGGACTACGGACACCGGGGAGCTGTTTTTT
NA,TRBJ1-1,TRBV12-3/TRBV12-4,NA,CASTLTGINTEAFF,TGTGCCAGCACCCTAACAGGGATTAACACTGAAGCTTTCTTT
NA,TRBJ1-1,TRBV7-2,NA,CASSLGGLSTEAFF,TGTGCCAGCAGCTTAGGGGGCTTGAGCACTGAAGCTTTCTTT
few,TRBJ2-1,TRBV20-1,NA,CSTDLWGIDYEQFF,TGCAGTACTGACTTATGGGGAATCGATTATGAGCAGTTCTTC
NA,TRBJ2-6,TRBV5-1,NA,CASSARTASSGANVLTF,TGCGCCAGCAGCGCCAGGACAGCAAGCTCTGGGGCCAACGTCCTGACTTTC
NA,TRBJ1-2,TRBV6-6,NA,CASNPPSDYGYTF,TGTGCCAGCAATCCACCCTCCGACTATGGCTACACCTTC
few,TRBJ2-6,TRBV5-1,TRBD1,CASSRDRGVSGANVLTF,TGCGCCAGCAGCAGGGACAGGGGTGTCTCTGGGGCCAACGTCCTGACTTTC